This TCR beta chain stems from a study of tumor-infiltrating lymphocytes in primary liver carcinoma (dated by TCRdb to the late 2010s). As for the study more broadly: Roughly 5 patients with histopathologically diagnosed primary liver carcinoma underwent surgical resection in China between 2015 and March 2016. Roughly 3.65 to 8 million productive TCRbeta reads were obtained per sample, and no significant difference in read depth was found between tissue types. TCRbeta repertoire sequencing, expression microarrays and whole-exome sequencing were combined in the study across five regions of each liver tumor, with adjacent normal tissue and blood also included. The five patients had tumors staged T1-T3 N0M0, with maximum diameters ranging from about 4.2 to 10 cm. Of the five patients (three men and two women, aged 30 to 69 years), four had hepatocellular carcinoma and one had combined HCC and intrahepatic cholangiocarcinoma. Reproducibility between technical replicate repertoires was high, with correlation coefficients above 0.95 and mean shared-clone rates roughly 0.87. A total of about 35 specimens from 5 patients went through TCRbeta repertoire sequencing, namely 25 tumor regions, 5 adjacent noncancerous liver tissues and 5 peripheral blood samples. What the research found in general, with its limitations: Consistent with antigen-driven expansion, pairs of tumor regions showed higher repertoire overlap (mean roughly 36%) than either tumor-adjacent pairs (about 17%) or tumor-blood pairs (around 15%). The top 250 clones made up a significantly larger repertoire fraction in tumors than in blood (p = 0.039). The study included only a handful of patients, and the authors note findings should be validated in a larger study. Comparison of CD4+ and CD8+ T cell repertoires was precluded by the use of bulk unsorted samples. Only the TCR beta chain was sequenced, so true repertoire diversity is likely underestimated because unpaired alpha chains were not captured.

Starting from approximately 460 ng total RNA, TCRbeta-specific cDNA was produced by reverse transcription with a constant-region primer and ProtoScript II reverse transcriptase. The TCRbeta libraries were prepared through three rounds of nested multiplex PCR following a slightly modified ARM-PCR procedure. Multiplex TRBV1-TRBV30 forward primers and a Cbeta reverse primer were used in the first two PCR rounds, each of which was run for around 10 cycles. Sample barcodes and Illumina adapters were added in a final 25-cycle PCR with Deep VentR polymerase. Before sequencing, amplicons of 200-500 bp were gel-purified using a QIAquick gel extraction kit. The TCRbeta amplicons were sequenced with 250-bp paired-end reads on an Illumina HiSeq 2500. Per the authors' processing: Quality trimming of reads was performed with Trimmomatic v0.33, and paired reads were merged with FLASH v1.2.11 so that full CDR3 sequences could be recovered. MiGEC v1.2.1b assigned V, D and J germline segments to the rearranged TCRbeta sequences. Clonotype statistics and Shannon-Wiener diversity indices were calculated with VDJtools v1.0.0. Except for diversity analysis, only each sample's 250 most abundant clonotypes were used in subsequent analyses to reduce sampling bias. TCRdb's own reprocessing of the public reads used fastp at Q25 and MiXCR and kept productive beta chains. Each record represents a unique CDR3 protein, reported with the most common genes and DNA among its rows. None of the V and J calls come from the authors' own analysis; TCRdb made them. The sample contains almost 200,000 distinct CDR3 sequences, 65% of them found a single time. Roughly 7% of the sample is in the top ten clones.

The sample holds one count of this clonotype. Its antigen specificity is not known. A clone one base away is much larger, so this may be a read error. Blood RNA was extracted from unsorted whole blood using TRIzol reagent, and germline DNA was obtained with the DNeasy Blood & Tissue kit. Patients had chronic HBV infection and were treatment-naive at sampling. Before surgery, approximately 4 milliliters of peripheral blood were drawn into K2EDTA tubes. CDR1 is given as GTSNPN and CDR2 as SVGIG, both from the germline V gene (reference sequence). The CDR3 contains 13 residues, cysteine and phenylalanine counted. The kept DNA is CDR3 alone, 39 bases in frame from the first base.

The specimen was peripheral blood. This clonotype was obtained from a woman in her fifties or sixties with primary liver carcinoma and hepatitis B virus infection. Rearrangement joined TRBV30 to TRBJ1-6; the D gene remains uncertain. The CDR3 region: CAWRGNNFLPPHF. The DNA sequence follows: TGTGCCTGGAGGGGGAACAATTTTTTACCCCCCCACTTT.